Sequencing of this T cell receptor beta chain was carried out in a study of cytomegalovirus exposure and HLA in healthy donors. PCR involved 60 Vbeta and 13 Jbeta primers. Sequencing used immunoSEQ multiplex PCR; TCRdb keeps in-frame clones, though not all of them. The sample includes 150,000 or so clones, roughly 76% seen only once; the top ten take around 4.7%. Sequencing was done on a sample of PBMCs. This sequence was found in a woman aged 18-29 years in good health and CMV-seropositive.

In DNA, the CDR3 is TGTGCCAGCAGCGTAGCCCCCAGAGTAACAGGGGGAAGGGGACCCCTCCACTTT. Translating gives CASSVAPRVTGGRGPLHF. The genes are TRBV9 and TRBJ1-6, with 8 bases fitting TRBD1. The CDR3 runs to 18 residues. V shed 0 bases and J 12 bases; nucleotides not matched to a gene: 17. Germline V gives CDR1 SGDLS, CDR2 YYNGEE.